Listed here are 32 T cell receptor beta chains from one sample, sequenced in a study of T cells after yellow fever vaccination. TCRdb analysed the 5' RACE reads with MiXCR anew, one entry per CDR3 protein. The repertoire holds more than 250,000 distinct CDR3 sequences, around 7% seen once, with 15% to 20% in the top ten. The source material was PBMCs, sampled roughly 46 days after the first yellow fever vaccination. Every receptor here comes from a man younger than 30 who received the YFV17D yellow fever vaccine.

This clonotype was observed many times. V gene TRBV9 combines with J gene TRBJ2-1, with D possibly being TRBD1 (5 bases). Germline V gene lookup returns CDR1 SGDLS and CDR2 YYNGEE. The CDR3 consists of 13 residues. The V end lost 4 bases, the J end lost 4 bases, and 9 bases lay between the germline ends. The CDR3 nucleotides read TGTGCCAGCAGCCTTTCAGGGTACAATGAGCAGTTCTTC. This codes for CASSLSGYNEQFF.

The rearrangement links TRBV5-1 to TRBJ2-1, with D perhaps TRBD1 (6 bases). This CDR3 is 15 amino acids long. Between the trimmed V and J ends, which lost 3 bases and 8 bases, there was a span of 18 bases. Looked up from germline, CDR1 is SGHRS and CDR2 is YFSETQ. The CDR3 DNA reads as TGCGCCAGCAGCTCCAGGGGTTCTGTCGTGGATGAGCAGTTCTTC. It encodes CASSSRGSVVDEQFF.

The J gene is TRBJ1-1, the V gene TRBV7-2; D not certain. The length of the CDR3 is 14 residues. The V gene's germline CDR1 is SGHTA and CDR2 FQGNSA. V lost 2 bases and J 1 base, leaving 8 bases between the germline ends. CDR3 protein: CASSLTPRNTEAFF. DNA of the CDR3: TGTGCCAGCAGCTTAACGCCCCGGAACACTGAAGCTTTCTTT.

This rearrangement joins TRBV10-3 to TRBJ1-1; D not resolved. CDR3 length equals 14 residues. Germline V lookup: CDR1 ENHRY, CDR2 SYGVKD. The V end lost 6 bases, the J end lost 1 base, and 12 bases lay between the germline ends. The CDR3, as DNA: TGTGCCATCAGGGAGACACAGAGGAACACTGAAGCTTTCTTT. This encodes CAIRETQRNTEAFF.

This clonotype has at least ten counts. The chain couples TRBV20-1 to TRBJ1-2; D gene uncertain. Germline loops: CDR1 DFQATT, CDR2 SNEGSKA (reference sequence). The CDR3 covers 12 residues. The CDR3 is CSKWELLYGYTF. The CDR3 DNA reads TGCAGCAAATGGGAGTTACTCTATGGCTACACCTTC.

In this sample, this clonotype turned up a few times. This CDR3 is CASSIVGAWGANVLTF. CDR3 DNA sequence: TGTGCCAGTAGTATAGTAGGGGCGTGGGGGGCCAACGTCCTGACTTTC. V is TRBV19 and J is TRBJ2-6; a possible D gene is TRBD1 (5 bases). This CDR3 has 16 amino acids. The germline gives CDR1 LNHDA, CDR2 SQIVND (reference sequence). The V and J ends lost 1 base and 4 bases respectively, with 11 bases between them.

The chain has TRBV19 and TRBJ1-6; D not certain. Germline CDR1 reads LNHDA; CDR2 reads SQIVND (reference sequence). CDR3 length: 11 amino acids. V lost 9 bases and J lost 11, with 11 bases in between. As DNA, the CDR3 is TGTGCCAGCGCAACCGGGACACCCCTCCACTTT. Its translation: CASATGTPLHF.

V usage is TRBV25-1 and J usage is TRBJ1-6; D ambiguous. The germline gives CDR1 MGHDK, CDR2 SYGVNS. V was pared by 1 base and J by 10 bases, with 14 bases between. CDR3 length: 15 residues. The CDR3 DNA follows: TGTGCCAGCAGTGAATTAGAGGGAGGCAAATCACCCCTCCACTTT. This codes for CASSELEGGKSPLHF.

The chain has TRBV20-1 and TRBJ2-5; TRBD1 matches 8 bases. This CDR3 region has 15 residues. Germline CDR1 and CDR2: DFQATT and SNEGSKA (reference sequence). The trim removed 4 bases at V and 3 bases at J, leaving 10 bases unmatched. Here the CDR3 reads CSAKGLPGQEETQYF. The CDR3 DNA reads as TGCAGTGCTAAAGGCCTACCGGGACAGGAAGAGACCCAGTACTTC.

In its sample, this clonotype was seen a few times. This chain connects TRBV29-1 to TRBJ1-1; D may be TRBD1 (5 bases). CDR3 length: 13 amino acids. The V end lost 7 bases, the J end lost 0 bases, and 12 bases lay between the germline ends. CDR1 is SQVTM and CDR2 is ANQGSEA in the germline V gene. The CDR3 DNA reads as TGCAGCGGAGCAAGGGGCCTGAACACTGAAGCTTTCTTT. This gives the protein CSGARGLNTEAFF. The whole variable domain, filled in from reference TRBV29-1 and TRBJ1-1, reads SAVISQKPSRDICQRGTSLTIQCQVDSQVTMMFWYRQQPGQSLTLIATANQGSEATYESGFVIDKFPISRPNLTFSTLTVSNMSPEDSSIYLCSGARGLNTEAFFGQGTRLTVV.

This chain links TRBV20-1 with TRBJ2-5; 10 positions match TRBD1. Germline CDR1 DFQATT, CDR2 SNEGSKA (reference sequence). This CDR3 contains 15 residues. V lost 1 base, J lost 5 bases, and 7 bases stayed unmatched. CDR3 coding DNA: TGCAGTGCTAGAGCGGAGACAGGGGGCGACGAGACCCAGTACTTC. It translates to CSARAETGGDETQYF.

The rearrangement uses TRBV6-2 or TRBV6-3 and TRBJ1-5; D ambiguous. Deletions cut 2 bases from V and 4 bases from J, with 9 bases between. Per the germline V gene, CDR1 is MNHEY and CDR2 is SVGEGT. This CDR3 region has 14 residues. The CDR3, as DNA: TGTGCCAGCAGTTACCAGGCCCAGAATCAGCCCCAGCATTTT. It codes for CASSYQAQNQPQHF.

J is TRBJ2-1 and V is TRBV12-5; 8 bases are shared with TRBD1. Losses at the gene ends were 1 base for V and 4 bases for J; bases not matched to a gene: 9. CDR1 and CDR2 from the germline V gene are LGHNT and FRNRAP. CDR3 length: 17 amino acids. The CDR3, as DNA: TGTGCTAGTGGTTTGGGGGACAGGCTGGCCTTTTACAATGAGCAGTTCTTC. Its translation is CASGLGDRLAFYNEQFF.

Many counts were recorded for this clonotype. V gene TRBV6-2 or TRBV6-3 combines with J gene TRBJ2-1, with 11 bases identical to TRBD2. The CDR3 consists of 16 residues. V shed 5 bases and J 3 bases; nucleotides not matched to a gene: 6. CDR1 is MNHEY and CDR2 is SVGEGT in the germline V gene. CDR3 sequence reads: CASSDHTSGGYNEQFF. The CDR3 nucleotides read TGTGCCAGCAGTGACCACACTAGCGGGGGCTACAATGAGCAGTTCTTC.

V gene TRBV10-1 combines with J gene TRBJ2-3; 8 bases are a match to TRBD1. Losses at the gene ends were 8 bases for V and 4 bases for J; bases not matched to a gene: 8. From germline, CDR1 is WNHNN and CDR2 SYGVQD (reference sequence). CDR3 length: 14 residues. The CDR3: CASQRQGSSDTQYF. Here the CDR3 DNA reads TGCGCCAGCCAAAGACAGGGGTCATCAGATACGCAGTATTTT.

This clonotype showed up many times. The CDR3: CASIPGLSNQPQHF. The CDR3 DNA reads TGTGCCAGCATCCCAGGGCTTAGCAATCAGCCCCAGCATTTT. The chain recombines TRBV7-8 with TRBJ1-5; maybe TRBD1 (5 bases). V was cut by 7 bases and J by 0 bases, with 10 bases left in between. Per the germline V gene, CDR1 is SGHVS and CDR2 is FQNEAQ. The length of the CDR3 is 14 residues.

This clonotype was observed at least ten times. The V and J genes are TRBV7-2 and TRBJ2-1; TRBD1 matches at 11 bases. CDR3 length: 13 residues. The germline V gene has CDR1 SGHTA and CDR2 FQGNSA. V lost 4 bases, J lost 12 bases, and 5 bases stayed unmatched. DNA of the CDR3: TGTGCCAGCAGCTCGGACAGGGGGCTCCGGCAGTTCTTC. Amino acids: CASSSDRGLRQFF.

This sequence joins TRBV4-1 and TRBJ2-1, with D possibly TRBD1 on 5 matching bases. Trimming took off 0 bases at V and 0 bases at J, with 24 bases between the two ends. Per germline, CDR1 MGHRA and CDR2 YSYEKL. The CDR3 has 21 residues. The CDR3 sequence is CASSQESAAGRLTSSYNEQFF. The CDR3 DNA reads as TGCGCCAGCAGCCAAGAGTCTGCGGCAGGGCGTCTTACCAGCTCCTACAATGAGCAGTTCTTC.

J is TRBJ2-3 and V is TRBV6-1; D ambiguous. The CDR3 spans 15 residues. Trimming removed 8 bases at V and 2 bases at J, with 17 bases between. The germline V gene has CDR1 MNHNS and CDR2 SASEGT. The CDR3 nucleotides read TGTGCCAGCTCTCTCGCTCCTAGTGTCACAGATACGCAGTATTTT. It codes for CASSLAPSVTDTQYF.

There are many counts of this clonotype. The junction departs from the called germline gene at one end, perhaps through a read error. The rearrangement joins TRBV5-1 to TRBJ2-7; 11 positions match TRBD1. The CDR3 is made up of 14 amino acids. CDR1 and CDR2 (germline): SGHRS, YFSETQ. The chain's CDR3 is CASSSRDRGLKRDF. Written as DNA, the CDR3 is TGCGCCAGCAGCAGCCGGGACAGGGGGTTAAAGAGGGACTTC. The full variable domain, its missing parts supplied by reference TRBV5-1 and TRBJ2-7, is KAGVTQTPRYLIKTRGQQVTLSCSPISGHRSVSWYQQTPGQGLQFLFEYFSETQRNKGNFPGRFSGRQFSNSRSEMNVSTLELGDSALYLCASSSRDRGLKRDFGPGTRLTVT.

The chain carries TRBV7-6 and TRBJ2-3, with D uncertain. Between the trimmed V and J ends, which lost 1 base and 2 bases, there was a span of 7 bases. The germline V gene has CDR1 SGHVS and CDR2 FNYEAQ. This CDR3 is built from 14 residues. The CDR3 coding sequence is TGTGCCAGCAGCTTAGTAGGGTACACAGATACGCAGTATTTT. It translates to CASSLVGYTDTQYF.

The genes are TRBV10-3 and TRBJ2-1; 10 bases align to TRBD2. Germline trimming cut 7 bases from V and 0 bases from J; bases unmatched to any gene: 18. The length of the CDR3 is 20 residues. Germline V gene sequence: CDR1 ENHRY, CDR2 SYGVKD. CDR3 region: CAITPGGRLAGDPSYNEQFF. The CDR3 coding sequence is TGTGCCATCACCCCAGGGGGAAGACTAGCGGGCGACCCCTCCTACAATGAGCAGTTCTTC.

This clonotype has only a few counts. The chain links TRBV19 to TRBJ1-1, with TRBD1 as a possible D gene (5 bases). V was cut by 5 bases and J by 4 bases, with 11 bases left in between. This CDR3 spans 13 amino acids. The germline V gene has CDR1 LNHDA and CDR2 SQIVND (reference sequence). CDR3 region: CASSLLGGTEAFF. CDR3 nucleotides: TGTGCCAGTAGTCTTCTCGGGGGCACTGAAGCTTTCTTT.

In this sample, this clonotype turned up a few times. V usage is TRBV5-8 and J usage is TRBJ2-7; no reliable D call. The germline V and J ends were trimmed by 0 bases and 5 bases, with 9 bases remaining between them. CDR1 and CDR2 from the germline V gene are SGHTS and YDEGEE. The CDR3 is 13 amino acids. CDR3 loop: CASSLVPRNEQYV. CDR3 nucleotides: TGTGCCAGCAGCTTGGTCCCAAGGAACGAGCAGTACGTC.

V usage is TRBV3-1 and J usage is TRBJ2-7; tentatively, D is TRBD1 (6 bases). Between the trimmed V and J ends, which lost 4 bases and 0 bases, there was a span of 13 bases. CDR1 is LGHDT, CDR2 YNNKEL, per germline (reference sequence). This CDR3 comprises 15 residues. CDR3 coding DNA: TGTGCCAGCAGCCTCATTCAGGGGAGCTCCTACGAGCAGTACTTC. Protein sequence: CASSLIQGSSYEQYF.

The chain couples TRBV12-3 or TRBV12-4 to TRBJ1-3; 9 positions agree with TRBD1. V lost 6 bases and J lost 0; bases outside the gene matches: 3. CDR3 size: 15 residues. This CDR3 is CASSRGQGSGNTIYF. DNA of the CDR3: TGTGCCAGCAGCCGGGGACAGGGCTCTGGAAACACCATATATTTT.

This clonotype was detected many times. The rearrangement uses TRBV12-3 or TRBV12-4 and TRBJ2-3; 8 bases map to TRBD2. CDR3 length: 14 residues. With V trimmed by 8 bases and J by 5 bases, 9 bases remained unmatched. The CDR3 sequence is CASYRRGALDTQYF. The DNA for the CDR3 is TGTGCCAGCTATAGGCGGGGGGCTTTAGATACGCAGTATTTT.

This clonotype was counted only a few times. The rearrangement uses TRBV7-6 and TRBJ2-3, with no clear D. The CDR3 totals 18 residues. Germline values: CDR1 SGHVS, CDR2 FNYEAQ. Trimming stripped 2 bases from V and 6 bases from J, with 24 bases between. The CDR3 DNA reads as TGTGCCAGCAGCTTAACCCCTCTCGCGGTGCGACTCGGGGATACGCAGTATTTT. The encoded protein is CASSLTPLAVRLGDTQYF.

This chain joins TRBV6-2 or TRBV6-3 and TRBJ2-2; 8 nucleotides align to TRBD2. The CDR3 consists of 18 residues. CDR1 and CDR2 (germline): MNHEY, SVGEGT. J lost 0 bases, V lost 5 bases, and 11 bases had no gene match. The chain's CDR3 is CASSTPAGAVANTGELFF. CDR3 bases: TGTGCCAGCAGTACCCCAGCGGGAGCTGTCGCGAACACCGGGGAGCTGTTTTTT.

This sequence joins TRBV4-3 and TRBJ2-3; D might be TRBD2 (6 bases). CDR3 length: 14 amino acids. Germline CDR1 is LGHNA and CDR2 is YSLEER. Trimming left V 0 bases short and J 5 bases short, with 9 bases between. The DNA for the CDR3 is TGCGCCAGCAGCCAAGATGGGGGGATAGATACGCAGTATTTT. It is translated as CASSQDGGIDTQYF.

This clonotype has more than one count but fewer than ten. The CDR3 loop reads CASRGQGPETQYF. The CDR3 nucleotides read TGTGCCAGCAGGGGACAGGGGCCCGAGACCCAGTACTTC. This chain joins TRBV6-1 and TRBJ2-5; 10 bases are shared with TRBD1. From germline, CDR1 is MNHNS and CDR2 SASEGT. V was pared by 6 bases and J by 5 bases, with 3 bases of the junction left unmatched. The CDR3 length is 13 residues.

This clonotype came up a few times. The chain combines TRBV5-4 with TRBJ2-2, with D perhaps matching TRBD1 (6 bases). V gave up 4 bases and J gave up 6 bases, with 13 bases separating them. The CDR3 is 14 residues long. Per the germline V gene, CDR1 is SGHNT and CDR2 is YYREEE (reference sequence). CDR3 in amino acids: CASSGDTGPGELFF. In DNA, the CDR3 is TGTGCCAGCAGCGGGGACACCGGGCCCGGGGAGCTGTTTTTT. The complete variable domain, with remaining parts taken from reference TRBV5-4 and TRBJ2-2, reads ETGVTQSPTHLIKTRGQQVTLRCSSQSGHNTVSWYQQALGQGPQFIFQYYREEENGRGNFPPRFSGLQFPNYSSELNVNALELDDSALYLCASSGDTGPGELFFGEGSRLTVL.